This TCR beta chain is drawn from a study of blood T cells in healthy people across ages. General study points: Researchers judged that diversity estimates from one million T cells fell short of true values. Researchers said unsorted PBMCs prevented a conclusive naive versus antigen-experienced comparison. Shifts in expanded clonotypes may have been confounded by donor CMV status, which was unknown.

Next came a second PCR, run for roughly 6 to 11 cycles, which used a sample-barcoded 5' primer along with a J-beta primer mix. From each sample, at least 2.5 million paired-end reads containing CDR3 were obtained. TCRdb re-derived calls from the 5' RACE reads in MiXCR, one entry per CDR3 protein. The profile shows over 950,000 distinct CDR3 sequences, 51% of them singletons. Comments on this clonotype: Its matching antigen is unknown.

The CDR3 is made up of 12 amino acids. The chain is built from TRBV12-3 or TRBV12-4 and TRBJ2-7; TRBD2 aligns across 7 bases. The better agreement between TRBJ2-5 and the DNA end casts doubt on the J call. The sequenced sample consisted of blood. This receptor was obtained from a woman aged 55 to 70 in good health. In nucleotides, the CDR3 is TGTGCCAGCAGAATGGGGGGGGAGACCCAGTACTTC. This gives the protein CASRMGGETQYF.